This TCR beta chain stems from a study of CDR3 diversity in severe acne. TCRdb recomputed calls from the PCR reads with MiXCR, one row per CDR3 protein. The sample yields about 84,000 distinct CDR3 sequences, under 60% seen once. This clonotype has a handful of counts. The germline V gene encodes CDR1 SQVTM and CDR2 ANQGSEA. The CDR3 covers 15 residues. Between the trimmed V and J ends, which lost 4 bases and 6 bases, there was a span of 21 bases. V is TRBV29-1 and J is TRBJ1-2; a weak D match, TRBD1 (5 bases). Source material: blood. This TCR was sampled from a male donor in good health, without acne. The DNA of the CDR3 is TGCAGCGTTGGTAGTATCGGCAGGGTTTCTGATGGCTACACCTTC. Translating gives CSVGSIGRVSDGYTF.